What follows are 10 T cell receptor beta chains derived from one specimen sequenced in a study of shared clonotypes between healthy human individuals. Assay used: immunoSEQ multiplex PCR; TCRdb lists only in-frame clones, some missing. The sample includes approximately 2.5 million clones, approximately 94% seen only once; the top ten take roughly 0.36%. Input material: naive CD4+ T cells from PBMCs. Specified subset: CD45RA+ positively selected. The receptors were gathered from a man aged 18 to 30 in good health. Some clones in this sample may be carry-over from other donors' samples.

As concerns this clone: At one end the junction does not follow the germline gene, possibly because of a read error. CDR3 coding DNA: TGTGCCAGTAGTCTAGAGGGTGGGGCCAACGTCCTGACTTTC. This sequence encodes CASSLEGGANVLTF. V and J are TRBV19 and TRBJ2-6, with D perhaps TRBD2 (5 bases). The CDR3 loop spans 14 amino acids. The V gene's germline CDR1 is LNHDA and CDR2 SQIVND (reference sequence). Together with reference TRBV19 and TRBJ2-6, the CDR3 gives the full variable domain: DGGITQSPKYLFRKEGQNVTLSCEQNLNHDAMYWYRQDPGQGLRLIYYSQIVNDFQKGDIAEGYSVSREKKESFPLTVTSAQKNPTAFYLCASSLEGGANVLTFGAGSRLTVL.

The gene calls are TRBV7-6 and TRBJ2-2; tentatively, D is TRBD1 or TRBD2 (6 bases each). Germline assignment: CDR1 SGHVS and CDR2 FNYEAQ. The CDR3 runs to 16 residues. V lost 5 bases to trimming and J lost 0 bases, with 13 bases between them. The CDR3 DNA sequence: TGTGCCAGCAGCCAAGAGGGGGGCTCGAACACCGGGGAGCTGTTTTTT. This sequence encodes CASSQEGGSNTGELFF.

The chain links TRBV5-1 to TRBJ2-5; 11 bases line up with TRBD2. CDR1 and CDR2 from the germline V gene are SGHRS and YFSETQ. This CDR3 spans 15 amino acids. Germline trimming cut 4 bases from V and 4 bases from J; bases unmatched to any gene: 6. CDR3 amino acids: CASSKEGLAGETQYF. The CDR3 DNA reads TGCGCCAGCAGCAAGGAAGGACTAGCGGGAGAGACCCAGTACTTC.

As regards this clone: The sample contains more than one DNA sequence encoding this CDR3. This chain uses TRBV30 with TRBJ1-3; D is possibly TRBD1 (5 bases). This CDR3 contains 12 residues. The ends were cut back, 0 bases at V and 6 bases at J, with 6 bases in the middle. Germline V lookup: CDR1 GTSNPN, CDR2 SVGIG (reference sequence). The CDR3, as DNA: TGTGCCTGGAGTGTAGGGACAAACACCATATATTTT. The encoded protein is CAWSVGTNTIYF. Drawing the rest from reference TRBV30 and TRBJ1-3, the complete variable domain is SQTIHQWPATLVQPVGSPLSLECTVEGTSNPNLYWYRQAAGRGLQLLFYSVGIGQISSEVPQNLSASRPQDRQFILSSKKLLLSDSGFYLCAWSVGTNTIYFGEGSWLTVV.

The V call is TRBV7-2, the J call TRBJ2-5; the match to TRBD2 covers 12 bases. CDR3 length equals 16 residues. The V gene end was trimmed by 6 bases and the J gene end by 5 bases; junction bases not matched to a gene: 10. Germline CDR1 is SGHTA and CDR2 is FQGNSA. The CDR3 is CASRRGTSGFGETQYF. The CDR3 DNA is TGTGCCAGCAGACGCGGGACTAGCGGGTTCGGGGAGACCCAGTACTTC.

The V and J genes are TRBV5-1 and TRBJ1-1; D call uncertain. The CDR3 is 15 amino acids. The V gene's germline CDR1 is SGHRS and CDR2 YFSETQ. V lost 0 bases to trimming and J lost 5 bases, with 14 bases between them. CDR3 region: CASSLGWEGRTEAFF. CDR3 coding DNA: TGCGCCAGCAGCTTGGGTTGGGAAGGTCGGACTGAAGCTTTCTTT.

In this sample, this clone turned up a few times. At the DNA level, this CDR3 is encoded by other sequences in the same sample as well. This chain uses TRBV18 with TRBJ1-1, with D unclear. Germline V gives CDR1 KGHSH, CDR2 LQKENI. Trimming took off 3 bases at V and 4 bases at J, with 9 bases between the two ends. The CDR3 is made up of 13 amino acids. CDR3 DNA: TGTGCCAGCTCACCCCCCGGAGGCACTGAAGCTTTCTTT. Amino acid sequence: CASSPPGGTEAFF.

Concerning this clone itself: One end of the junction varies from germline; a read error may be responsible. The chain is built from TRBV7-2 and TRBJ2-3; 14 bases map to TRBD2. The CDR3 contains 16 residues. The germline V gene has CDR1 SGHTA and CDR2 FQGNSA. The CDR3 loop is CASSSNPGLAGVAGIF. The CDR3 DNA reads TGTGCCAGCAGCTCGAATCCGGGACTAGCGGGAGTGGCGGGGATTTTT.

The V and J genes are TRBV7-9 and TRBJ2-2; D is possibly TRBD1 (6 bases). The CDR3 consists of 15 residues. Per germline, CDR1 SEHNR and CDR2 FQNEAQ (reference sequence). Trimming took off 5 bases at V and 5 bases at J, with 15 bases between the two ends. As DNA, the CDR3 is TGTGCCAGCAGCCAGACAGGCTTGTGGACCGGGGAGCTGTTTTTT. Translated: CASSQTGLWTGELFF.

This clone was observed a few times. The V and J genes are TRBV29-1 and TRBJ2-5, with a weak D call TRBD2 (5 bases). With 7 bases removed from V and 10 bases from J, the gap between germline ends came to 16 bases. Per germline, CDR1 SQVTM and CDR2 ANQGSEA. There are 11 residues in the CDR3. The CDR3 DNA reads as TGCAGCGCCACCGACCGGGGTATCCAGTACTTC. Translated, it gives CSATDRGIQYF.